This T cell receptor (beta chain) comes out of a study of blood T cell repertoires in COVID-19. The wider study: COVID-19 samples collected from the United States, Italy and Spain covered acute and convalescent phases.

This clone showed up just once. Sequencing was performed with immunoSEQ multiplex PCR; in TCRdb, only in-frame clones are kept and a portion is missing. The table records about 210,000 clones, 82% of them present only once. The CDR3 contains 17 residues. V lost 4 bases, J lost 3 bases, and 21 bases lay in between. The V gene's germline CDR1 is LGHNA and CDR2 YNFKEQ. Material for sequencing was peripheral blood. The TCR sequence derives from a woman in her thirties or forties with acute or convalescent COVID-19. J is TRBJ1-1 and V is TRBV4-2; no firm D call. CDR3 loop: CASSLDSSRWRDTEAFF. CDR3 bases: TGTGCCAGCAGCCTAGACTCCAGTAGGTGGCGGGACACTGAAGCTTTCTTT.